The entry that follows covers one T cell receptor (beta chain) sequence. This clonotype was observed a few times. Its target antigen remains unknown. Base qualities are missing; no much larger clone stands one base away. These data are taken from a study of identical twins (dated by TCRdb to the mid-2010s). Concerning the study at large: To test whether fetal clonotypes persist, the study used deep sequencing on TCR alpha and beta repertoires from monozygotic twins, unrelated adults of various ages, and cord blood. Replicate twin experiments were performed at different times using different library preparation protocols to rule out contamination. The full study reports these points: Invariant T cells such as MAIT and iNKT could partly confound zero-insertion analyses, though diverse VJ usage argued against this for most clonotypes. Conclusions relied on cross-sectional statistical analysis, since the same donors could not be followed over many years. Abundant cord blood beta clonotypes carried fewer insertions; young adult naive repertoires showed a weaker similar trend, while memory repertoires showed none. Compared with coincidental sharing between unrelated individuals, out-of-frame TCR alpha sequences shared between twins had an excess of sequences with low generation probability. In beta out-of-frame sequences, excess twin sharing was weaker, because having fewer shared sequences lowered the signal-to-noise ratio. In monozygotic twins, out-of-frame TCR alpha sharing was systematically underestimated by recombination models, although the models agreed with sharing between unrelated individuals.

The library was made by 5' RACE. Data came from an Illumina HiSeq 2000. A universal primer binding site was added through template switching, and the final cDNA carried a unique molecular identifier so that TCR cDNA molecules could be counted accurately. Specific primers in the conserved constant-segment region were used to synthesize first-strand cDNA for TCR alpha and beta chains. Each cDNA library was double barcoded, with a SMART-Mk sample barcode plus Illumina barcodes, to control for contamination. Two successive PCR steps introduced TruSeq adapter sequences along with Illumina sample barcodes. TCR alpha and beta cDNA libraries were sequenced on the Illumina HiSeq platform with custom primers. Regarding the original processing steps: MiGEC was used to process raw reads and extract unique molecular identifiers, and MiXCR was used to find CDR3 positions. Recombination models were inferred per individual with the repgenHMM and IGoR tools using an EM algorithm. The analysis of shared clonotypes was done with the tcR package in R, with sharing normalized by the product of cloneset sizes. To study raw recombination free of thymic and clonal selection effects, out-of-frame nonproductive sequences were analyzed. TCRdb cleaned the public reads at Q25 with fastp, built clones with MiXCR and kept in-frame beta chains. Each CDR3 protein appears once, grouped with its most common genes and DNA. For this entry, the V and J calls and clone size follow TCRdb and not the study's own pipeline. The sample table holds 650,000 to 800,000 distinct CDR3 sequences, of which 8.6% were seen once. The top ten constitute roughly 0.97% of the sample.

Unmatched junction bases come to 4, with V trimmed by 3 bases and J by 2 bases. The germline V gene (reference sequence) supplies CDR1 SGHKS and CDR2 YYEKEE. The CDR3 spans 15 residues, from the cysteine through the phenylalanine. Kept here is only the CDR3 DNA, which spans 45 bases and is read in frame from base 1. All donors were healthy Caucasians. The twin cohort comprised three pairs of female monozygotic twins, all aged roughly 18 to 30 years. RNA for TCR libraries was isolated from peripheral blood mononuclear cells. The sample was also linked to a second study, of yellow fever vaccine responses in identical twins. The second study, in turn, reports: According to the authors, the vaccine-induced T cell response in identical twins seemed to be partly convergent and partly specific to each individual. In identical twins, the study followed T cell clones that responded to the vaccine with precision.

The sequenced sample was PBMCs. This clonotype originated in a young woman in good health. The chain joins TRBV5-5 to TRBJ2-3; TRBD2 matches 9 bases in the middle. The DNA sequence follows: TGTGCCAGCAGCTGGCTAGCGGGATTCACAGATACGCAGTATTTT. Its protein is CASSWLAGFTDTQYF.